The entry below gives a single TCR beta chain sequence along with its context. This record comes from a study of blood T cell repertoires in COVID-19. This CDR3 is 13 amino acids long. V was shortened by 5 bases and J by 6 bases, with 11 bases between the two germline ends. Germline V gene sequence: CDR1 PRHDT, CDR2 FYEKMQ (reference sequence). During active infection, Seattle patients enrolled and were then monitored through disease. TCRdb keeps only in-frame clones here, not all; method: immunoSEQ multiplex PCR. The data contain roughly 220,000 clones, about four fifths of them singletons. The sample consisted of peripheral blood. The chain recombines TRBV13 with TRBJ2-1, with D possibly being TRBD2 (6 bases). The receptor's source is a woman older than 75 with COVID-19, enrolled during active disease. In DNA, the CDR3 is TGTGCCAGCAGCCACCGGGGAGGCAATGAGCAGTTCTTC. Its translation is CASSHRGGNEQFF.